This entry describes one T cell receptor beta chain. This sample also contains other DNA sequences that code for the same CDR3. This specimen belongs to a study of shared clonotypes between healthy human individuals. The CDR3 has 15 residues. Germline V gene data show CDR1 as SGHRS and CDR2 as YFSETQ. Trimming removed 0 bases from V and 2 bases from J; junction bases left unmatched: 3. TCRdb's table, derived via immunoSEQ multiplex PCR, lists solely in-frame clones and lacks some. The data hold roughly 2,500,000 clones, with 90% to 95% observed a single time. The sample taken for sequencing was naive CD4+ T cells from PBMCs. Sample subset: CD45RA+ positively selected. This TCR was sampled from a man in his late teens or twenties in good health. Some clones in this sample may be carry-over from other donors' samples. The chain uses TRBV5-1 and TRBJ2-5, with 8 nucleotides matching TRBD1. For the CDR3, the DNA is TGCGCCAGCAGCTTGGCGGGGACAGGACAAGAGACCCAGTACTTC. This translates into CASSLAGTGQETQYF. Combining the CDR3 with reference TRBV5-1 and TRBJ2-5 gives the whole variable domain KAGVTQTPRYLIKTRGQQVTLSCSPISGHRSVSWYQQTPGQGLQFLFEYFSETQRNKGNFPGRFSGRQFSNSRSEMNVSTLELGDSALYLCASSLAGTGQETQYFGPGTRLLVL.